This is a list of T cell receptor beta chains from one sample in a study of CD8+CD57+ T cells in acquired aplastic anemia. From the reads, TCRdb called clonotypes with MiXCR, one entry per CDR3 protein. The sample lists 200,000 or so distinct CDR3 sequences; less than 65% were seen once. Sequenced input: sorted CD4+, CD8+, or CD8+CD57+ T cells (not recorded which) from PBMCs. These receptors were collected from a human donor with severe aplastic anemia or a healthy control (not recorded which). Each CDR3 is given with its conserved first and last residue. D genes are given only for firm matches. A clone size is listed for some rows: how often the clone was seen (once, few, many), or a class if it is expanded.

d_call	v_call	j_call	clone_size	cdr3_aa	cdr3_nt
.	TRBV12-3/TRBV12-4	TRBJ1-6	few	CASSLGLTGSPLHF	TGTGCCAGCAGTCTCGGCTTGACTGGTTCACCCCTCCACTTT
.	TRBV28	TRBJ1-5	.	CASSSVYQPQHF	TGTGCCAGCAGTTCCGTTTATCAGCCCCAGCATTTT
TRBD2	TRBV7-3	TRBJ2-7	few	CASSHPQGLAGGRYF	TGTGCCAGCAGCCACCCTCAGGGACTAGCGGGAGGCCGCTACTTC
TRBD2	TRBV12-5	TRBJ2-1	.	CASEAGGRFSRSYNEQFF	TGTGCTAGTGAAGCGGGAGGGCGGTTTTCTAGGTCCTACAATGAGCAGTTCTTC
TRBD1	TRBV29-1	TRBJ2-3	.	CSVNPPGGTQYF	TGCAGCGTGAATCCTCCAGGGGGTACGCAGTATTTT
.	TRBV24-1	TRBJ1-2	.	CATSGPAGTSYGYTF	TGTGCCACCAGTGGCCCGGCCGGGACTAGCTATGGCTACACCTTC
.	TRBV12-3/TRBV12-4	TRBJ2-7	.	CASRGRYEQYF	TGTGCCAGCAGGGGCAGATACGAGCAGTACTTC
.	TRBV7-2	TRBJ2-1	few	CASSLVVDQSSFF	TGTGCCAGCAGCTTAGTTGTCGACCAATCCTCGTTCTTC
.	TRBV7-9	TRBJ1-2	.	CASSLNWDGSYGYTF	TGTGCCAGCAGCTTAAATTGGGACGGGTCATATGGCTACACCTTC
.	TRBV7-9	TRBJ1-2	.	CASSPQGEGYGYTF	TGTGCCAGCAGCCCACAGGGTGAGGGCTATGGCTACACCTTC
TRBD1	TRBV7-2	TRBJ1-4	.	CASSLRLRGQSNEKLFF	TGTGCCAGCAGCTTACGGCTACGGGGACAGTCTAATGAAAAACTGTTTTTT
.	TRBV7-3	TRBJ2-7	.	CASSPDKYEQYF	TGTGCCAGCAGCCCCGACAAGTACGAGCAGTACTTC
TRBD1	TRBV20-1	TRBJ1-1	few	CSAWDRKAEAFF	TGCAGTGCCTGGGACAGGAAGGCTGAAGCTTTCTTT
.	TRBV20-1	TRBJ2-1	.	CSARPGALAYNEQFF	TGCAGTGCTCGTCCGGGGGCCCTCGCCTACAATGAGCAGTTCTTC
TRBD1	TRBV5-6	TRBJ2-5	.	CASRPQGAKETQYF	TGTGCCAGCAGACCACAGGGGGCAAAAGAGACCCAGTACTTC
.	TRBV19	TRBJ1-1	few	CASGIGREAFF	TGTGCCAGTGGGATCGGGAGAGAAGCTTTCTTT
TRBD1	TRBV2	TRBJ2-5	.	CASSWDRETQYF	TGTGCCAGCAGCTGGGACAGGGAGACCCAGTACTTC
TRBD1	TRBV2	TRBJ2-5	.	CASNGQVQETQYF	TGTGCCAGCAATGGACAGGTTCAAGAGACCCAGTACTTC
TRBD1	TRBV4-3	TRBJ1-2	.	CASSQDRRQGFYGYTF	TGCGCCAGCAGCCAAGATCGGAGACAGGGGTTCTATGGCTACACCTTC
TRBD2	TRBV20-1	TRBJ2-7	.	CSAPSTSSYEQYF	TGCAGTGCTCCATCGACTAGCAGCTACGAGCAGTACTTC
TRBD1	TRBV9	TRBJ1-1	.	CASSAWDRGSGGTEAFF	TGTGCCAGCAGCGCCTGGGACAGGGGCTCCGGGGGGACTGAAGCTTTCTTT
TRBD1	TRBV2	TRBJ1-2	.	CASSEWAGGYGYTF	TGTGCCAGCAGTGAATGGGCAGGGGGCTATGGCTACACCTTC
.	TRBV2	TRBJ1-5	once	CASSDRDNQPQHF	TGTGCCAGCAGTGACAGGGATAATCAGCCCCAGCATTTT
TRBD1	TRBV2	TRBJ1-6	.	CASRKQGDNSPLHF	TGTGCCAGCAGGAAACAGGGGGATAATTCACCCCTCCACTTT
.	TRBV7-9	TRBJ2-1	.	CASSLIVGAEQFF	TGTGCCAGCAGCCTAATAGTAGGGGCTGAGCAGTTCTTC
TRBD1	TRBV28	TRBJ2-7	few	CASSLRQGYTYEQYF	TGTGCCAGCAGTTTGCGACAGGGATATACCTACGAGCAGTACTTC
.	TRBV7-6	TRBJ2-2	.	CASSTLSTGELFF	TGTGCCAGCAGCACCCTTAGCACCGGGGAGCTGTTTTTT
.	TRBV2	TRBJ1-1	.	CASSGGGSTATEAFF	TGTGCCAGCAGTGGGGGGGGTTCGACAGCAACTGAAGCTTTCTTT
TRBD1	TRBV10-3	TRBJ1-1	.	CATLENRGGTEAFF	TGTGCCACCTTAGAGAACAGGGGTGGCACTGAAGCTTTCTTT
.	TRBV9	TRBJ1-6	.	CASSPRVAGGPLPTSSPLHF	TGTGCCAGCAGCCCCCGGGTAGCGGGGGGGCCACTCCCTACCAGTTCACCCCTCCACTTT
.	TRBV5-1	TRBJ1-1	.	CASRPQENTEAFF	TGCGCCAGCAGGCCGCAGGAGAACACTGAAGCTTTCTTT
.	TRBV7-2	TRBJ2-1	.	CASSLVPSADNEQFF	TGTGCCAGCAGCTTAGTTCCTAGCGCGGACAATGAGCAGTTCTTC
.	TRBV24-1	TRBJ2-5	.	CATSTGVQETQYF	TGTGCCACCAGTACAGGAGTTCAAGAGACCCAGTACTTC
TRBD1	TRBV6-1	TRBJ2-7	few	CASSEARGTGDRSYEQYF	TGTGCCAGCAGTGAAGCGCGGGGGACAGGGGATAGGTCCTACGAGCAGTACTTC
.	TRBV7-3	TRBJ2-1	few	CASSSQPGTRYNEQFF	TGTGCCAGCAGCTCCCAACCCGGGACTCGATACAATGAGCAGTTCTTC
.	TRBV7-2	TRBJ1-3	once	CASTTGTGNTIYF	TGTGCCAGCACCACAGGGACTGGAAACACCATATATTTT
.	TRBV7-9	TRBJ1-5	.	CASSWEAGGLGNQPQHF	TGTGCCAGCAGCTGGGAGGCTGGGGGCCTGGGCAATCAGCCCCAGCATTTT
.	TRBV5-1	TRBJ2-7	few	CASSLIGAYEQYF	TGCGCCAGCAGCTTGATCGGGGCCTACGAGCAGTACTTC
.	TRBV19	TRBJ2-7	many	CASSIGDGLVRGEQYF	TGTGCCAGTAGTATAGGTGACGGGTTGGTCCGCGGCGAGCAGTACTTC